These T cell receptor beta chains were read from a single sample in a study of CD8 T cells in Susac syndrome. TCRdb re-called the immunoSEQ multiplex PCR reads through MiXCR, storing one row per CDR3 protein. The sample lists about 300,000 distinct CDR3 sequences; 85% were seen once. Sequenced input: CD8+ T cells from PBMCs. The receptors were sampled from a human donor with multiple sclerosis. Both conserved end residues are part of each CDR3. The order of the fields is CDR3 length, J gene, clone size, V gene, D gene, CDR3 protein, CDR3 DNA. D genes are given only for firm matches. Size is omitted from some rows. Given values are once, few, many or a class for expanded clones.

17,TRBJ1-5,.,TRBV4-2,.,CASSQDWAGRSNQPQHF,TGTGCCAGCAGCCAAGATTGGGCAGGCCGTAGCAATCAGCCCCAGCATTTT
18,TRBJ2-2,.,TRBV3-1,TRBD2,CASSQGFWWREDTGELFF,TGTGCCAGCAGCCAAGGTTTTTGGTGGCGGGAGGACACCGGGGAGCTGTTTTTT
15,TRBJ2-1,.,TRBV28,TRBD1,CASSLTGHSYNEQFF,TGTGCCAGCAGTTTGACAGGGCACTCCTACAATGAGCAGTTCTTC
13,TRBJ1-2,.,TRBV4-1,.,CASSPSEGDGYTF,TGCGCCAGCAGCCCAAGTGAAGGTGATGGCTACACCTTC
15,TRBJ1-6,.,TRBV9,.,CASSLRHDNNSPLHF,TGTGCCAGCAGCTTACGACACGATAATAATTCACCCCTCCACTTT
14,TRBJ2-7,.,TRBV7-9,.,CASSLPSVRYEQYF,TGTGCCAGCAGCCTCCCTAGCGTGCGCTACGAGCAGTACTTC
13,TRBJ2-3,.,TRBV27,.,CASSPLRTDTQYF,TGTGCCAGCAGTCCCCTCCGCACAGATACGCAGTATTTT
12,TRBJ2-7,once,TRBV20-1,.,CSAGIGRYEQYF,TGCAGTGCGGGAATCGGCCGGTACGAGCAGTACTTC
14,TRBJ1-5,.,TRBV28,.,CASSFGGGHQPQHF,TGTGCCAGCAGTTTCGGGGGGGGCCATCAGCCCCAGCATTTT
16,TRBJ1-3,.,TRBV5-8,.,CASSFDRPISGNTIYF,TGTGCCAGCAGCTTTGACAGACCGATCTCTGGAAACACCATATATTTT
15,TRBJ2-5,.,TRBV4-1,.,CASSQELAVQETQYF,TGCGCCAGCAGCCAAGAATTGGCAGTCCAAGAGACCCAGTACTTC
13,TRBJ2-1,once,TRBV12-5,.,CASGLGMFNEQFF,TGTGCTAGTGGTTTGGGAATGTTCAATGAGCAGTTCTTC
18,TRBJ2-3,.,TRBV7-2,TRBD2,CASSSTPASGRPTDTQYF,TGTGCCAGCAGCTCAACCCCGGCTAGCGGGAGGCCCACAGATACGCAGTATTTT